Listed below are T cell receptor beta chains from one sample, sequenced in a study of CD8+ T cells in alopecia areata. The protocol was immunoSEQ multiplex PCR, while the TCRdb copy is restricted to in-frame clones and leaves out a portion. In the table there are 90,000 or so clones, about 40% of which are singletons. Source: CD8+ T cells sorted from blood, taken at week 24, from a patient treated with tofacitinib. The receptor source for this set is a human donor with alopecia areata. Both conserved end residues are part of each CDR3. The D gene is left open where the match is weak. Part of the rows lack a size; the others show once, few, many or a class for expanded clones.

- | - | TRBJ2-7 | TRBV6-5 | TGTGCCAGCGCAGCAGCAGCTAGTTACGAGCAGTACTTC | CASAAAASYEQYF
- | - | TRBJ1-1 | TRBV2 | TGTGCCAGCCGGGGTAACACTGAAGCTTTCTTT | CASRGNTEAFF
- | TRBD1 | TRBJ1-4 | TRBV30 | TGTGCCTGGAGTGTAATGCAGGGGGGTGAAAAACTGTTTTTT | CAWSVMQGGEKLFF
- | - | TRBJ2-7 | TRBV5-4 | TGTGCCAGCAGCCCTGGTGGGGGGTGGGAGCAGTACTTC | CASSPGGGWEQYF
- | TRBD1 | TRBJ1-1 | TRBV7-8 | TGTGCCAGCAGCGCGACAGGGGAGTACACTGAAGCTTTCTTT | CASSATGEYTEAFF
- | - | TRBJ2-1 | TRBV19 | TGTGCCAGTAGCGTGGGAGCCGGCAATGAGCAGTTCTTC | CASSVGAGNEQFF
few | - | TRBJ2-1 | TRBV30 | TGTGCCTGGAGTGTCCCCCGCAGAGTGTACAATGAGCAGTTCTTC | CAWSVPRRVYNEQFF
- | - | TRBJ2-6 | TRBV6-6 | TGTGCCAGCCGCCTATCAACTGGGGCCAACGTCCTGACTTTC | CASRLSTGANVLTF
- | - | TRBJ1-1 | TRBV27 | TGTGCCAGCCGACCCACCCCCGGGACGGGCCTGAGAGCTTTCTTT | CASRPTPGTGLRAFF
- | TRBD1 | TRBJ2-5 | TRBV7-9 | TGTGCCAGCAGCCAGGACAGGGGAGAGACCCAGTACTTC | CASSQDRGETQYF
- | - | TRBJ1-1 | TRBV6-1 | TGTGCCAGCAGCGACCGGGACAACACTGAAGCTTTCTTT | CASSDRDNTEAFF
- | TRBD2 | TRBJ2-5 | TRBV10-3 | TGTGCCATCAGTGACGGGGGGATCGGACGGCGAAACCAAGAGACCCAGTACTTC | CAISDGGIGRRNQETQYF
few | - | TRBJ2-7 | TRBV7-8 | TGTGCCAGCAGCTTCTTTGTGGGAGTAGGGGAGCAGTACTTC | CASSFFVGVGEQYF
few | - | TRBJ2-1 | TRBV29-1 | TGCAGCGTTAAAGCGGGCCTAAGCTCCTACAATGAGCAGTTCTTC | CSVKAGLSSYNEQFF
- | TRBD2 | TRBJ2-7 | TRBV9 | TGTGCCAGCAGCGAGGGACTAACCTACGAGCAGTACTTC | CASSEGLTYEQYF
- | TRBD2 | TRBJ2-7 | TRBV29-1 | TGCAGCGTCACTAGCGCGGATAGCTACGAGCAGTACTTC | CSVTSADSYEQYF
few | - | TRBJ2-1 | TRBV6-5 | TGTGCCAGCAGTTCCGGACCGTACAATGAGCAGTTCTTC | CASSSGPYNEQFF
- | - | TRBJ2-2 | TRBV2 | TGTGCCAGCAGTCCCCGACTAGTGGCCGGGGAGCTGTTTTTT | CASSPRLVAGELFF
few | - | TRBJ2-5 | TRBV29-1 | TGCAGCGTTGTTTCTCTGAGGCCGGAGACCCAGTACTTC | CSVVSLRPETQYF
- | - | TRBJ2-7 | TRBV19 | TGTGCCAGTACCTGGGAGGGGGCGTTGGAGCAGTACTTC | CASTWEGALEQYF
few | - | TRBJ1-2 | TRBV6-1 | TGTGCCAGCAGTGGACCGACAGGAGCCTACTATGGCTACACCTTC | CASSGPTGAYYGYTF
few | - | TRBJ2-3 | TRBV16 | TGTGCCAGCAGCCCGACCTCGGGCAGGGATACGCAGTATTTT | CASSPTSGRDTQYF
- | TRBD1 | TRBJ1-3 | TRBV7-2 | TGTGCCAGCGGCTACAGGGGTGAGACTGGAAACACCATATATTTT | CASGYRGETGNTIYF
- | - | TRBJ1-1 | TRBV7-9 | TGTGCCAGCACCCTGGGGATGAACACTGAAGCTTTCTTT | CASTLGMNTEAFF
few | - | TRBJ2-7 | TRBV2 | TGTGCCAGCAGTGTATACTACGGGACGGTCTACGAGCAGTACTTC | CASSVYYGTVYEQYF
few | TRBD1 | TRBJ1-4 | TRBV11-2 | TGTGCCAGCAGCCCGTGGACAGGGGCTCAGGAAAAACTGTTTTTT | CASSPWTGAQEKLFF